The entry below describes one T cell receptor (beta chain). Its antigen is currently unknown. The sample originates from a study of radiotherapy plus CTLA-4 blockade in lung cancer. Points from the study as a whole: TCR clones from tumors expanded in blood after radiotherapy plus ipilimumab. In blood, early T cell clone dynamics reportedly predicted response best, together with interferon-beta.

Measured with immunoSEQ multiplex PCR; TCRdb has only the in-frame clones, and not every one. This sample has more than 40,000 clones, with 65% to 75% found just once. CTLA-4 blockade using ipilimumab, together with focal radiation, was received by patients with chemo-refractory metastatic non-small-cell lung cancer. The CDR3 contains 15 residues. Unmatched junction bases numbered 3, after V lost 0 bases and J lost 1 base. Germline loops: CDR1 SGHRS, CDR2 YFSETQ. This sample comprised peripheral blood, obtained from a patient treated with radiotherapy plus ipilimumab. The sequence derives from a human donor with non-small cell lung cancer who had a partial response to radiotherapy plus ipilimumab. The chain is built from TRBV5-1 and TRBJ2-5; 7 nucleotides agree with TRBD2. The CDR3 region is CASSLDGRPQETQYF. The CDR3 nucleotides read TGCGCCAGCAGCTTGGACGGGAGGCCCCAAGAGACCCAGTACTTC.